This passage covers 15 T cell receptor beta chains from one sample sequenced in a study of CD8 T cells in ankylosing spondylitis. TCRdb re-derived calls from the 5' RACE reads in MiXCR, one entry per CDR3 protein. The sample lists around 280,000 distinct CDR3 sequences, about 20% occurring once. The sample comprised blood, either unsorted or a sorted T cell fraction (not recorded which). These receptors originate from a male donor with ankylosing spondylitis or in good health (not recorded which).

This clonotype was picked up a small number of times. The rearrangement links TRBV12-3 or TRBV12-4 to TRBJ1-5, with TRBD1 as a possible D gene (5 bases). The ends were cut back, 5 bases at V and 6 bases at J, with 11 bases in the middle. The CDR3 runs to 13 residues. CDR3 in amino acids: CASSQGPGQPQHF. In nucleotides, the CDR3 is TGTGCCAGCAGTCAGGGCCCGGGTCAGCCCCAGCATTTT.

This clonotype was counted a few times. The chain couples TRBV2 to TRBJ2-5; 7 bases agree with TRBD2. Germline values: CDR1 SNHLY, CDR2 FYNNEI. V was clipped by 4 bases and J by 5 bases; unmatched bases: 4. There are 13 residues in the CDR3. The CDR3 nucleotides read TGTGCCAGCAGTGGGACTAGATGGGAGACCCAGTACTTC. The encoded protein is CASSGTRWETQYF.

Only a few counts were recorded for this clonotype. This rearrangement joins TRBV10-3 to TRBJ2-3; D is perhaps TRBD1 (7 bases). The CDR3 loop spans 15 amino acids. Germline-derived CDR1 and CDR2 are ENHRY and SYGVKD. V lost 3 bases to trimming and J lost 2 bases, with 12 bases between them. The CDR3 DNA reads TGTGCCATCAGTGACCAGGGGGGTGACACAGATACGCAGTATTTT. This gives the protein CAISDQGGDTDTQYF.

V gene TRBV20-1 combines with J gene TRBJ2-6; D perhaps matches TRBD1 (6 bases). Germline values: CDR1 DFQATT, CDR2 SNEGSKA (reference sequence). Trimming removed 5 bases from V and 1 base from J, with 12 bases in between. This CDR3 comprises 15 residues. For the CDR3, the DNA is TGCAGTGCTCCCCGAGGGGGATCTGGGGCCAACGTCCTGACTTTC. Translation: CSAPRGGSGANVLTF.

This clonotype turned up a few times. This chain connects TRBV28 to TRBJ2-7; D is perhaps TRBD2 (6 bases). Germline CDR1 and CDR2: MDHEN and SYDVKM. The length of the CDR3 is 13 residues. V was cut by 8 bases and J by 7 bases, with 18 bases left in between. The CDR3 DNA is TGTGCCAGCCCCTTGGGGGACCGGGGGGAGCAGTACGTC. Translating it yields CASPLGDRGEQYV.

The chain carries TRBV28 and TRBJ2-1; 7 nucleotides match TRBD2. The CDR3 extends over 15 amino acids. V was pared by 5 bases and J by 7 bases, with 11 bases of the junction left unmatched. In germline, CDR1 is MDHEN, CDR2 SYDVKM. The CDR3 loop is CASSPPGGRSNEQFF. DNA of the CDR3: TGTGCCAGCAGTCCCCCGGGCGGGAGAAGTAATGAGCAGTTCTTC. The variable domain in full, completed from reference TRBV28 and TRBJ2-1, reads DVKVTQSSRYLVKRTGEKVFLECVQDMDHENMFWYRQDPGLGLRLIYFSYDVKMKEKGDIPEGYSVSREKKERFSLILESASTNQTSMYLCASSPPGGRSNEQFFGPGTRLTVL.

This clonotype was seen only a few times. This chain links TRBV6-2 or TRBV6-3 with TRBJ2-7, with D maybe TRBD2 (5 bases). The germline gives CDR1 MNHEY, CDR2 SVGEGT. The CDR3 length is 14 residues. Between the trimmed V and J ends, which lost 0 bases and 3 bases, there was a span of 9 bases. The CDR3 nucleotides read TGTGCCAGCAGTTACTCGGCTAGCTTCTACGAGCAGTACGTC. Translating gives CASSYSASFYEQYV.

A note on this clonotype: A single base separates this from a much larger clone, so it may be a read error. V is TRBV2 and J is TRBJ2-3; the match to TRBD1 covers 7 bases. The CDR3 runs to 13 residues. V lost 6 bases to trimming and J lost 0 bases; unmatched junction nucleotides: 0. Per germline, CDR1 SNHLY and CDR2 FYNNEI. For the CDR3, the DNA is TGTGCCAGCAGGGGACAGAGCACAGATACGCAGTATTTT. It yields the protein CASRGQSTDTQYF.

Many counts were recorded for this clonotype. V gene TRBV24-1 combines with J gene TRBJ2-5, with D uncertain. The CDR3 sequence is 15 residues long. The V gene's germline CDR1 is KGHDR and CDR2 SFDVKD. V shed 2 bases and J shed 5 bases, with 14 bases lying between them. DNA for the CDR3: TGTGCCACCAGTGATTCGAGGCCGGAGCATGAGACCCAGTACTTC. Translated, it gives CATSDSRPEHETQYF.

This clonotype was seen ten or more times. The chain carries TRBV20-1 and TRBJ2-5; D call uncertain. Deletions cut 1 base from V and 5 bases from J, with 2 bases between. The germline CDR1 and CDR2 sequences are DFQATT and SNEGSKA (reference sequence). The CDR3 is made up of 10 amino acids. The CDR3: CSARVETQYF. The CDR3 DNA reads TGCAGTGCTAGAGTGGAGACCCAGTACTTC.

This clonotype has at least ten counts. The V gene is TRBV28, the J gene TRBJ1-2; D may be TRBD1 (6 bases). This CDR3 is built from 14 residues. The V gene's germline CDR1 is MDHEN and CDR2 SYDVKM. The V and J ends lost 5 bases and 4 bases respectively, with 14 bases between them. CDR3 coding DNA: TGTGCCAGCAGTCTCCTACAGGGAGGCTATGGCTACACCTTC. Translating gives CASSLLQGGYGYTF.

This sequence joins TRBV5-1 and TRBJ2-1; no firm D call. V dropped 4 bases and J dropped 0 bases, with 14 bases sitting between them. The length of the CDR3 is 16 residues. Germline loops: CDR1 SGHRS, CDR2 YFSETQ. The CDR3 region has the DNA TGCGCCAGCAGCGCTAGAGCCCTTACCTCCTACAATGAGCAGTTCTTC. The encoded protein is CASSARALTSYNEQFF.

The chain links TRBV14 to TRBJ2-3; perhaps TRBD1 as D (6 bases). Trimming removed 4 bases at V and 11 bases at J, with 19 bases between. The CDR3 length is 14 residues. Germline V gives CDR1 SGHDN, CDR2 FVKESK. As DNA, the CDR3 is TGTGCCAGCAGCCCCCGACAGGCGGAGTACAAGCAGTATTTT. Translating gives CASSPRQAEYKQYF. The complete variable domain, with remaining parts taken from reference TRBV14 and TRBJ2-3, reads EAGVTQFPSHSVIEKGQTVTLRCDPISGHDNLYWYRRVMGKEIKFLLHFVKESKQDESGMPNNRFLAERTGGTYSTLKVQPAELEDSGVYFCASSPRQAEYKQYFGPGTRLTVL.

The chain uses TRBV28 and TRBJ2-2; D is perhaps TRBD2 (6 bases). The germline V gene encodes CDR1 MDHEN and CDR2 SYDVKM. The CDR3 is 15 residues long. V lost 3 bases and J 1 base, leaving 9 bases between the germline ends. CDR3 DNA sequence: TGTGCCAGCAGTTTGCGGGGATTGAACACCGGGGAGCTGTTTTTT. Its translation: CASSLRGLNTGELFF. The full variable domain, its missing parts supplied by reference TRBV28 and TRBJ2-2, is DVKVTQSSRYLVKRTGEKVFLECVQDMDHENMFWYRQDPGLGLRLIYFSYDVKMKEKGDIPEGYSVSREKKERFSLILESASTNQTSMYLCASSLRGLNTGELFFGEGSRLTVL.

The genes are TRBV10-3 and TRBJ2-3; D remains ambiguous. V was clipped by 3 bases and J by 0 bases, with 16 bases between them. The CDR3 loop spans 17 amino acids. Germline V CDR1 and CDR2: ENHRY, SYGVKD. The CDR3 region has the DNA TGTGCCATCAGTGACTATGGGATCGGACCTAGCACAGATACGCAGTATTTT. It encodes CAISDYGIGPSTDTQYF.